A selection of T cell receptor beta chains follows, all from one sample in a study of response to subunit inactivated influenza vaccine. TCRdb reanalysed the RT-PCR reads using MiXCR and keeps one entry per CDR3 protein. The table lists fewer than 650,000 distinct CDR3 sequences, 10% to 15% of them singletons. Specimen: PBMCs from blood, collected 35 to 45 days after vaccination. The receptor set was obtained from a middle-aged man who received an inactivated influenza vaccine. The conserved cysteine and the conserved F or W are not part of the CDR3 here.

TRBV6-2/TRBV6-3	TRBJ2-1	ASMHRTKPQQF
TRBV4-3	TRBJ2-2	ASSQERGVAGELF
TRBV4-3	TRBJ2-1	ASSVERDWHGSYNEQF
TRBV11-2	TRBJ1-1	ASTLSRGNTEAF
TRBV6-5	TRBJ2-7	ASSSGSNEQY
TRBV5-1	TRBJ2-7	ASSLMRTSGSAEQY
TRBV20-1	TRBJ1-1	SAGDSYVSTEAF
TRBV28	TRBJ2-1	ASSLSGPAYNEQF
TRBV10-3	TRBJ1-2	AISGTYRGLLRDGYT
TRBV6-5	TRBJ2-7	ASSYTTGQATYEQY
TRBV20-1	TRBJ1-2	SALEDGYT
TRBV4-2	TRBJ2-2	ASSQDPGVATGELF
TRBV20-1	TRBJ2-2	SAKGIQNTGELF
TRBV5-1	TRBJ2-1	ASSPGYDEQF
TRBV20-1	TRBJ2-1	SAGVGGGNEQF
TRBV20-1	TRBJ2-7	SARDSGEGLYEQY
TRBV7-9	TRBJ2-2	ASSLASGPYTGELF
TRBV5-1	TRBJ2-1	ASSHGQGGEQF
TRBV5-1	TRBJ1-3	ASSPGTGNTIY
TRBV12-3/TRBV12-4	TRBJ2-2	ASSLGQGRTGELF
TRBV11-2	TRBJ2-7	ASSLDLGQLYEQY
TRBV27	TRBJ2-3	ASSLGDSRTDTQY
TRBV6-1	TRBJ2-3	ASSPPGGFADTQY
TRBV28	TRBJ2-2	ASSLQTPPTGELF
TRBV7-9	TRBJ2-1	ASRDSGTSNEQF
TRBV28	TRBJ1-5	ASTLFGQGRNGNQPQH
TRBV15	TRBJ2-1	ATRIGGGADEQF